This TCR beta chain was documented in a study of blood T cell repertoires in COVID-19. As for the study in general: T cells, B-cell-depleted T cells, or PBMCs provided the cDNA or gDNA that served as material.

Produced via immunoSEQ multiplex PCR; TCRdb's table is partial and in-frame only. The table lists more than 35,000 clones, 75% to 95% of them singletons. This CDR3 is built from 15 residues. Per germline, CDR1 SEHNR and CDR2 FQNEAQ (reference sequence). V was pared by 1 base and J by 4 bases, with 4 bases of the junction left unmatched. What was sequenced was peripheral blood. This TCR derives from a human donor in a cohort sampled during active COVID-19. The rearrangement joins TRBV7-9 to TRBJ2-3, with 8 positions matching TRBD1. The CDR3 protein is CASSLGTGRADTQYF. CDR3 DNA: TGTGCCAGCAGCTTAGGGACAGGGCGGGCAGATACGCAGTATTTT.